A single sample is the source of the 21 T cell receptor beta chains below, sequenced in a study of CD4 T cells in relation to SARS-CoV-2 and coronaviruses. Unexposed donor CD4+ T cells date from about 2011-2019, before the COVID-19 pandemic. The cells were cultured for around ten days before CD4+ T cells were isolated. Here immunoSEQ multiplex PCR was the method, and the copy in TCRdb shows in-frame clones only, minus some. The repertoire holds 20,000 to 25,000 clones, with 74% as singletons. These receptors are not linked to any known antigen. Sequencing was carried out using CD4+ T cells from PBMCs, cultured in vitro. All receptors derive from a human donor in good health.

CDR3 in DNA: TGTGCCAGCAGACTAGCGGGAGGGTACGAGCAGTACTTC. Its protein product is CASRLAGGYEQYF. This chain joins TRBV12-3 or TRBV12-4 and TRBJ2-7; 13 bases are a match to TRBD2. This CDR3 contains 13 residues. J lost 4 bases, V lost 6 bases, and 0 bases had no gene match.

The V and J genes are TRBV7-2 and TRBJ2-3; D unclear. The V end was cut by 1 base, the J end by 5 bases, with 7 bases between. The germline V gene encodes CDR1 SGHTA and CDR2 FQGNSA. The CDR3 is 13 residues long. The CDR3, as DNA: TGTGCCAGCAGCTTAGACCCGAAAGATACGCAGTATTTT. Translating it yields CASSLDPKDTQYF.

This clone was found a few times. The chain employs TRBV10-1 and TRBJ2-7; 11 nucleotides agree with TRBD2. The germline V gene encodes CDR1 WNHNN and CDR2 SYGVQD (reference sequence). This CDR3 has 14 residues. J lost 3 bases, V lost 5 bases, and 3 bases had no gene match. Here the CDR3 DNA reads TGCGCCAGCAGTCCCGGGACTAGCGGCTACGAGCAGTACTTC. Its translation is CASSPGTSGYEQYF.

In this sample, this clone turned up once. This chain connects TRBV7-9 to TRBJ2-3, with 11 bases matching TRBD2. The CDR3 has 14 residues. The V segment lost 5 bases and the J segment 6 bases; nucleotides outside the gene matches: 4. Germline V gene sequence: CDR1 SEHNR, CDR2 FQNEAQ (reference sequence). The CDR3 protein is CASSPTSGADTQYF. The CDR3 nucleotides are TGTGCCAGCAGCCCGACTAGCGGGGCCGATACGCAGTATTTT.

The J gene is TRBJ2-3, the V gene TRBV30, with TRBD2 identical over 8 bases. V trimming: 8 bases; J trimming: 5 bases; junction bases outside the gene matches: 9. Germline V CDR1 and CDR2: GTSNPN, SVGIG (reference sequence). The CDR3 length is 13 residues. CDR3 in amino acids: CARGAGVGDTQYF. The CDR3, as DNA: TGTGCCCGGGGAGCGGGAGTAGGAGATACGCAGTATTTT.

The chain employs TRBV21-1 and TRBJ2-7; TRBD1, as called in the table, went unchecked against the DNA. TRBV21-1 is a known pseudogene. CDR3 length: 15 residues. The CDR3 region has the DNA TGTGCCAGCAGCAATCCGGACAGGGGGTTGCACGAGCAGTACTTC. This translates into CASSNPDRGLHEQYF.

This clone has a handful of counts. The chain has TRBV11-3 and TRBJ2-1; no clear D. The CDR3 loop spans 13 amino acids. V shed 3 bases and J shed 6 bases, with 9 bases lying between them. CDR1 SGHNT and CDR2 YENEEA come from the germline V gene. The CDR3: CASSFGWGNEQFF. CDR3 nucleotides: TGTGCCAGCAGCTTTGGGTGGGGCAATGAGCAGTTCTTC.

The CDR3 sequence is CASSHLLGGLAGTDTQYF. CDR3 DNA sequence: TGTGCCAGCAGCCACCTCTTGGGGGGACTAGCGGGAACAGATACGCAGTATTTT. J is TRBJ2-3 and V is TRBV3-1 (or the pseudogene TRBV3-2); 13 bases map to TRBD2. Germline V gene data show CDR1 as LGHDT and CDR2 as YNNKEL (reference sequence). V gave up 3 bases and J gave up 3 bases; unmatched junction bases: 9. This CDR3 is 18 amino acids long.

The V call is TRBV4-2, the J call TRBJ2-1; TRBD1 agrees at 10 bases. The CDR3 runs to 15 residues. Germline loops: CDR1 LGHNA, CDR2 YNFKEQ. V lost 1 base, J lost 3 bases, and 0 bases stayed unmatched. The chain's CDR3 is CASSQGTGGYNEQFF. The CDR3 DNA is TGTGCCAGCAGCCAAGGGACAGGGGGCTACAATGAGCAGTTCTTC.

The chain has TRBV5-1 and TRBJ2-1; D gene unclear. Germline CDR1 is SGHRS and CDR2 is YFSETQ. Trimming removed 0 bases from V and 9 bases from J, with 7 bases in between. This CDR3 is 12 amino acids long. The CDR3, as DNA: TGCGCCAGCAGCTTGGGGCTCGTTGAGCAGTTCTTC. This translates into CASSLGLVEQFF.

The chain carries TRBV15 and TRBJ2-7; 7 bases fit TRBD1. V lost 0 bases, J lost 7 bases, and 9 bases stayed unmatched. The CDR3 has 15 residues. The germline gives CDR1 LNHNV, CDR2 YYDKDF (reference sequence). In DNA form, the CDR3 reads TGTGCCACCAGCAGAGATCCCAGGGGGACAGATGAGCAGTACTTC. The encoded protein is CATSRDPRGTDEQYF.

The chain carries TRBV20-1 and TRBJ2-7, with 8 positions matching TRBD1. Trimming took 3 bases from V and 4 from J; bases not matched to a gene: 8. The CDR3 runs 14 residues. Germline loops: CDR1 DFQATT, CDR2 SNEGSKA (reference sequence). In DNA, the CDR3 is TGCAGTGCTAGTTACCCGGGACAGGCATACGAGCAGTACTTC. Encoded protein: CSASYPGQAYEQYF.

This clone turned up a few times. This rearrangement joins TRBV2 to TRBJ2-1, with TRBD2 matching over 11 bases. CDR3 length: 13 residues. V lost 8 bases and J lost 7; bases outside the gene matches: 4. The germline V gene has CDR1 SNHLY and CDR2 FYNNEI. The chain's CDR3 is CASLSGRANEQFF. The CDR3 DNA sequence: TGTGCCAGCCTTAGCGGGAGGGCAAATGAGCAGTTCTTC.

The chain recombines TRBV30 with TRBJ1-5; D unresolved. Trimming removed 2 bases from V and 3 bases from J, with 14 bases in between. The germline CDR1 and CDR2 sequences are GTSNPN and SVGIG (reference sequence). This CDR3 region has 15 residues. The CDR3 spells CAWSPGRANNQPQHF. CDR3 nucleotide sequence: TGTGCCTGGAGTCCCGGGAGGGCGAACAATCAGCCCCAGCATTTT. The full variable domain, rest sourced from reference TRBV30 and TRBJ1-5, is SQTIHQWPATLVQPVGSPLSLECTVEGTSNPNLYWYRQAAGRGLQLLFYSVGIGQISSEVPQNLSASRPQDRQFILSSKKLLLSDSGFYLCAWSPGRANNQPQHFGDGTRLSIL.

The rearrangement joins TRBV12-3 or TRBV12-4 to TRBJ1-3, with unresolved D. This CDR3 is built from 13 residues. Trimming took 5 bases from V and 16 from J, leaving 21 bases between them. The CDR3 bases are TGTGCCAGCAGTCCCGTGGAGGTGGGGATATTTTATTTT. Translation: CASSPVEVGIFYF.

The CDR3 reads CASSLNSGRTEAFF. The CDR3 nucleotides are TGTGCCAGCAGCTTAAATTCAGGGCGGACTGAAGCTTTCTTT. V usage is TRBV7-3 and J usage is TRBJ1-1, with TRBD1 as a possible D gene (5 bases). The CDR3 is 14 residues long. Per germline, CDR1 SGHTA and CDR2 FQGTGA. Trimming removed 1 base at V and 5 bases at J, with 11 bases between.

The rearrangement joins TRBV14 to TRBJ2-1; D remains unclear. This CDR3 contains 11 residues. CDR1 SGHDN and CDR2 FVKESK come from the germline V gene. Trimming left V 1 base short and J 8 bases short, with 3 bases between. In DNA form, the CDR3 reads TGTGCCAGCAGCCAAGGGTATGAGCAGTTCTTC. It yields the protein CASSQGYEQFF. The whole variable domain, filled in from reference TRBV14 and TRBJ2-1, reads EAGVTQFPSHSVIEKGQTVTLRCDPISGHDNLYWYRRVMGKEIKFLLHFVKESKQDESGMPNNRFLAERTGGTYSTLKVQPAELEDSGVYFCASSQGYEQFFGPGTRLTVL.

The rearrangement uses TRBV5-6 and TRBJ1-3; 9 bases align to TRBD1. Trimming cost V 2 bases and J 2 bases; bases outside gene matches: 5. Germline V gene lookup returns CDR1 SGHDT and CDR2 YYEEEE. The CDR3 is made up of 16 amino acids. The CDR3 here is CASSFYRGLTGNTIYF. The CDR3 DNA sequence: TGTGCCAGCAGCTTCTACAGGGGGCTGACTGGAAACACCATATATTTT.

The genes are TRBV7-7 and TRBJ2-1; 11 bases are shared with TRBD2. Trimming removed 5 bases from V and 2 bases from J; junction bases left unmatched: 2. CDR3 length equals 15 residues. Germline V gene data show CDR1 as SSHAT and CDR2 as FNYEAQ (reference sequence). In DNA, the CDR3 is TGTGCCAGCAGCGAGGGACTAGCGGCCTACAATGAGCAGTTCTTC. Translating it yields CASSEGLAAYNEQFF.

The chain has TRBV7-2 and TRBJ1-4; TRBD1 matches 8 bases. V gave up 1 base and J gave up 7 bases; unmatched junction bases: 2. The CDR3 sequence is 14 residues long. In germline, CDR1 is SGHTA, CDR2 FQGNSA. The CDR3 sequence: CASSLGGTGEKLFF. Written as DNA, the CDR3 is TGTGCCAGCAGCTTAGGGGGGACAGGTGAAAAACTGTTTTTT.

This clone was found a few times. The rearrangement joins TRBV30 to TRBJ1-2, with a weak D call TRBD1 (6 bases). V lost 7 bases and J 4 bases, leaving 16 bases between the germline ends. The CDR3 totals 13 residues. Germline lookup yields CDR1 GTSNPN and CDR2 SVGIG (reference sequence). The CDR3 protein is CASWGGRSYGYTF. In nucleotides, the CDR3 is TGTGCCTCGTGGGGGGGGCGCAGCTATGGCTACACCTTC.